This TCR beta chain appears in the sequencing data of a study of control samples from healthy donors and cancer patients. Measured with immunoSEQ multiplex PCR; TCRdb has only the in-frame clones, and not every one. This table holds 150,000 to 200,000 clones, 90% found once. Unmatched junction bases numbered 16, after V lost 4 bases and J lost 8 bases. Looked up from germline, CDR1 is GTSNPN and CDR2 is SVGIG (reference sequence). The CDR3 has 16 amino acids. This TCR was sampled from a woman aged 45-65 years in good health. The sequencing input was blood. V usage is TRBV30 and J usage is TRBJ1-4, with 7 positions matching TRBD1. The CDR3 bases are TGTGCCTGGACCCCTCGGGTTGAGGGGGCGAGGGAAAAACTGTTTTTT. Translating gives CAWTPRVEGAREKLFF.